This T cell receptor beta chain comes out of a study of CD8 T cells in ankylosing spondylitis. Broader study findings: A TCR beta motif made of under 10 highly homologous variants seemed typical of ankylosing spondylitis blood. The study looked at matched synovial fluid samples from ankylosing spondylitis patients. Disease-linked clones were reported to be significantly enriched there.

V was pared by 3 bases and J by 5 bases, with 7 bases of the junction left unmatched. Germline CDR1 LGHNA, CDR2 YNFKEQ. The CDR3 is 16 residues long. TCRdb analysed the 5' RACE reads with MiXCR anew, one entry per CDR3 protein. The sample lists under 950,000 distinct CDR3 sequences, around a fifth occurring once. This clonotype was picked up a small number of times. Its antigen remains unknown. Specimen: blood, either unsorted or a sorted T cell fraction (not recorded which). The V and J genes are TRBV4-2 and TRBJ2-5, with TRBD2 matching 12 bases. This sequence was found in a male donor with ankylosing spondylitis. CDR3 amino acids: CASSQTSGSRSETQYF. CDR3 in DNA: TGTGCCAGCAGCCAGACTAGCGGGAGTCGGTCGGAGACCCAGTACTTC.